One sample yielded the 25 T cell receptor beta chains listed below, sequenced in a study of blood T cell repertoires in COVID-19. Sequencing was performed with immunoSEQ multiplex PCR; in TCRdb, only in-frame clones are kept and a portion is missing. Here the sample spans 140,000 to 150,000 clones, more than 70% being singletons. Input material: peripheral blood. These receptors were obtained from a human donor in a cohort sampled during active COVID-19.

The V call is TRBV6-5, the J call TRBJ1-5; D ambiguous. Germline CDR1 reads MNHEY; CDR2 reads SVGAGI. V gave up 0 bases and J gave up 5 bases, with 5 bases separating them. The CDR3 is 13 residues long. This CDR3 is CASSYSAYQPQHF. CDR3 in DNA: TGTGCCAGCAGTTACTCAGCTTATCAGCCCCAGCATTTT.

V gene TRBV4-2 combines with J gene TRBJ1-6, with D perhaps matching TRBD1 (5 bases). The CDR3 runs to 17 residues. Germline lookup yields CDR1 LGHNA and CDR2 YNFKEQ. V was cut by 1 base and J by 7 bases, with 17 bases left in between. In DNA form, the CDR3 reads TGTGCCAGCAGCCAAGGGTCGCAGGGAGGAAGCAATTCACCCCTCCACTTT. Amino acids: CASSQGSQGGSNSPLHF.

The chain has TRBV6-6 and TRBJ2-2; the match to TRBD1 covers 7 bases. V gave up 2 bases and J gave up 1 base; unmatched junction bases: 1. There are 15 residues in the CDR3. Germline assignment: CDR1 MNHNY and CDR2 SVGAGI (reference sequence). As DNA, the CDR3 is TGTGCCAGCAGTTACCACAGGGGGAACACCGGGGAGCTGTTTTTT. Protein product: CASSYHRGNTGELFF.

The chain recombines TRBV4-1 with TRBJ2-3; 10 nucleotides agree with TRBD1. The CDR3 consists of 17 residues. Looked up from germline, CDR1 is MGHRA and CDR2 is YSYEKL. The trim removed 2 bases at V and 4 bases at J, leaving 9 bases unmatched. The CDR3 is CASSQKGTGEGADTQYF. The CDR3 DNA is TGCGCCAGCAGCCAAAAGGGGACAGGGGAAGGGGCAGATACGCAGTATTTT.

The rearrangement joins TRBV6-4 to TRBJ2-1; 14 bases line up with TRBD2. V lost 6 bases and J lost 9; bases outside the gene matches: 7. CDR3 length equals 15 residues. The germline gives CDR1 MRHNA, CDR2 SNTAGT. CDR3 sequence reads: CASSAGLAGEGEQFF. CDR3 coding DNA: TGTGCCAGCAGCGCGGGACTAGCGGGAGAAGGTGAGCAGTTCTTC.

V usage is TRBV3-1 (or the pseudogene TRBV3-2) and J usage is TRBJ2-3; D unclear. The CDR3 consists of 12 residues. V gave up 6 bases and J gave up 1 base, with 5 bases separating them. In germline, CDR1 is LGHDT, CDR2 YNNKEL (reference sequence). The chain's CDR3 is CASSPGTDTQYF. In DNA form, the CDR3 reads TGTGCCAGCAGTCCTGGCACAGATACGCAGTATTTT.

The rearrangement uses TRBV6-4 and TRBJ2-7, with a tentative D call TRBD2 (7 bases). Germline lookup yields CDR1 MRHNA and CDR2 SNTAGT. This CDR3 region has 14 residues. V was trimmed by 6 bases and J by 0 bases, leaving 12 bases between them. The CDR3: CASRGGGLSYEQYF. In nucleotides, the CDR3 is TGTGCCAGCAGGGGCGGGGGCCTCTCCTACGAGCAGTACTTC.

This chain connects TRBV5-1 to TRBJ2-2; 15 positions agree with TRBD2. V lost 4 bases to trimming and J lost 4 bases; unmatched junction nucleotides: 5. CDR3 size: 17 residues. Per the germline V gene, CDR1 is SGHRS and CDR2 is YFSETQ. The CDR3: CASSKGLAGGTTGELFF. The CDR3 DNA sequence: TGCGCCAGCAGCAAAGGACTAGCGGGAGGGACCACCGGGGAGCTGTTTTTT. The full variable domain, with the rest looked up from reference TRBV5-1 and TRBJ2-2, is KAGVTQTPRYLIKTRGQQVTLSCSPISGHRSVSWYQQTPGQGLQFLFEYFSETQRNKGNFPGRFSGRQFSNSRSEMNVSTLELGDSALYLCASSKGLAGGTTGELFFGEGSRLTVL.

The chain has TRBV19 and TRBJ2-3, with D perhaps matching TRBD2 (5 bases). The germline V and J ends were trimmed by 4 bases and 2 bases, with 7 bases remaining between them. There are 13 residues in the CDR3. CDR1 LNHDA and CDR2 SQIVND come from the germline V gene (reference sequence). The CDR3 DNA reads as TGTGCCAGTAGTAGGAGGCACACAGATACGCAGTATTTT. This encodes CASSRRHTDTQYF. The full variable domain, in which reference TRBV19 and TRBJ2-3 provide the parts outside the CDR3, is DGGITQSPKYLFRKEGQNVTLSCEQNLNHDAMYWYRQDPGQGLRLIYYSQIVNDFQKGDIAEGYSVSREKKESFPLTVTSAQKNPTAFYLCASSRRHTDTQYFGPGTRLTVL.

The CDR3 region is CASRGTGYQPQHF. DNA for the CDR3: TGTGCCAGCCGCGGGACAGGTTATCAGCCCCAGCATTTT. This chain connects TRBV28 to TRBJ1-5, with TRBD1 matching over 8 bases. CDR3 length equals 13 residues. Germline trimming cut 8 bases from V and 5 bases from J; bases unmatched to any gene: 5. Germline V gives CDR1 MDHEN, CDR2 SYDVKM.

This chain joins TRBV5-1 and TRBJ2-2; tentative D call: TRBD2 (5 bases). Germline-derived CDR1 and CDR2 are SGHRS and YFSETQ. The germline V and J ends were trimmed by 3 bases and 2 bases, with 8 bases remaining between them. This CDR3 has 14 residues. CDR3 region: CASSWSGNTGELFF. The DNA for the CDR3 is TGCGCCAGCAGCTGGAGCGGAAACACCGGGGAGCTGTTTTTT.

The chain couples TRBV2 to TRBJ1-5, with a possible D match to TRBD1 (5 bases). Germline lookup yields CDR1 SNHLY and CDR2 FYNNEI. V shed 0 bases and J shed 2 bases, with 5 bases lying between them. This CDR3 contains 14 residues. In DNA, the CDR3 is TGTGCCAGCAGTGAAGCCAGGGGCAATCAGCCCCAGCATTTT. Encoded protein: CASSEARGNQPQHF.

CDR3 bases: TGTGCCAGCAGTGAAGATCGCGGGAGTGGAAAGTTTTTT. This translates into CASSEDRGSGKFF. V usage is TRBV6-1 and J usage is TRBJ2-2; TRBD2 aligns across 7 bases. Looked up from germline, CDR1 is MNHNS and CDR2 is SASEGT. V lost 1 base and J lost 16; bases outside the gene matches: 9. The CDR3 contains 13 residues.

This chain connects TRBV30 to TRBJ2-1; D gene uncertain. V shed 1 base and J shed 0 bases, with 7 bases lying between them. CDR1 GTSNPN and CDR2 SVGIG come from the germline V gene (reference sequence). The CDR3 consists of 14 residues. CDR3 residues: CAWSATSSYNEQFF. In DNA, the CDR3 is TGTGCCTGGAGTGCGACAAGCTCCTACAATGAGCAGTTCTTC.

The chain has TRBV3-1 (or the pseudogene TRBV3-2) and TRBJ1-1; D is undetermined. The CDR3 length is 15 residues. CDR1 and CDR2 from the germline V gene are LGHDT and YNNKEL (reference sequence). V lost 0 bases, J lost 1 base, and 9 bases lay in between. The CDR3 region has the DNA TGTGCCAGCAGCCAAGATTCCACTACGAACACTGAAGCTTTCTTT. Encoded protein: CASSQDSTTNTEAFF.

This chain uses TRBV6-2 or TRBV6-3 with TRBJ2-1, with TRBD2 matching 13 bases. Germline CDR1 and CDR2: MNHEY and SVGEGT. CDR3 length: 16 amino acids. V dropped 4 bases and J dropped 2; count of bases not matched to a gene: 2. CDR3 amino acids: CASSFGTSGTYNEQFF. CDR3 in DNA: TGTGCCAGCAGTTTCGGGACTAGCGGGACCTACAATGAGCAGTTCTTC.

The DNA for the CDR3 is TGTGCCAGCAGTTACCCGACTAGCGGGGGATTGGATACGCAGTATTTT. It translates to CASSYPTSGGLDTQYF. The chain couples TRBV6-5 to TRBJ2-3, with 12 bases fitting TRBD2. The germline CDR1 and CDR2 sequences are MNHEY and SVGAGI. V gave up 2 bases and J gave up 6 bases; unmatched junction bases: 6. This CDR3 contains 16 residues.

This clone has ten or more counts. CDR3 in DNA: TGTGCCTGGGGGGGCGTCCTGAACACTGAAGCTTTCTTT. Encoded protein: CAWGGVLNTEAFF. The gene calls are TRBV30 and TRBJ1-1, with a possible D match to TRBD1 (6 bases). V dropped 5 bases and J dropped 0 bases, with 10 bases sitting between them. This CDR3 has 13 residues. The germline gives CDR1 GTSNPN, CDR2 SVGIG (reference sequence).

This clone has only one observation. This chain connects TRBV2 to TRBJ2-7; D ambiguous. CDR3 size: 13 residues. The germline V gene has CDR1 SNHLY and CDR2 FYNNEI. With 2 bases removed from V and 3 bases from J, the gap between germline ends came to 8 bases. The CDR3 sequence: CASSESQVYEQYF. Written as DNA, the CDR3 is TGTGCCAGCAGTGAAAGTCAGGTCTACGAGCAGTACTTC.

DNA of the CDR3: TGTGCCAGCAGCTTAGGGGCAGATGGCTACACCTTC. Amino acid sequence: CASSLGADGYTF. This chain joins TRBV7-9 and TRBJ1-2; D call uncertain. CDR3 length equals 12 residues. Trimming pared 1 base from V and 6 bases from J, leaving 6 bases between. Germline lookup yields CDR1 SEHNR and CDR2 FQNEAQ (reference sequence).

The chain joins TRBV6-5 to TRBJ1-2; TRBD1 matches 9 bases. The V and J ends lost 5 bases and 5 bases, in that order; junction bases with no gene match: 9. The CDR3 has 15 residues. Germline values: CDR1 MNHEY, CDR2 SVGAGI. The DNA for the CDR3 is TGTGCCAGCAGTAACCCGACAGGGGGTTATTATGGCTACACCTTC. Translating gives CASSNPTGGYYGYTF.

This chain uses TRBV28 with TRBJ1-2; 7 positions match TRBD1. V gave up 3 bases and J gave up 7 bases; unmatched junction bases: 11. Looked up from germline, CDR1 is MDHEN and CDR2 is SYDVKM. The CDR3 covers 15 residues. CDR3 bases: TGTGCCAGCAGTTTGTCATCCAGGGGGATTTCTGGCTACACCTTC. Protein: CASSLSSRGISGYTF.

CDR3 nucleotides: TGTGCCAGCAAAGGACTAGCGGGGGATGCCGGGGAGCTGTTTTTT. Translated: CASKGLAGDAGELFF. The chain employs TRBV6-6 and TRBJ2-2, with TRBD2 identical over 13 bases. Germline values: CDR1 MNHNY, CDR2 SVGAGI (reference sequence). V was pared by 7 bases and J by 6 bases, with 5 bases of the junction left unmatched. There are 15 residues in the CDR3.

This chain joins TRBV28 and TRBJ1-5; D unclear. CDR1 MDHEN and CDR2 SYDVKM come from the germline V gene. The CDR3 loop spans 15 amino acids. V shed 5 bases and J shed 4 bases, with 15 bases lying between them. As DNA, the CDR3 is TGTGCCAGCAGTACCAGCGGAGGGTCTAATCAGCCCCAGCATTTT. Its translation: CASSTSGGSNQPQHF.

The genes are TRBV5-4 and TRBJ2-2; tentative D call: TRBD2 (5 bases). Trimming took off 0 bases at V and 6 bases at J, with 12 bases between the two ends. The length of the CDR3 is 15 residues. Germline-derived CDR1 and CDR2 are SGHNT and YYREEE (reference sequence). The CDR3 loop reads CASSLDVAGAGELFF. The DNA for the CDR3 is TGTGCCAGCAGCTTGGATGTTGCGGGTGCCGGGGAGCTGTTTTTT.